The 7 T cell receptor beta chains presented below share a single source sample, sequenced in a study of blood T cell repertoires in COVID-19. Clones were read by immunoSEQ multiplex PCR, and TCRdb kept only the in-frame ones, dropping some. The sample shows 220,000 or so clones, 86% of them seen only once. Sequenced: PBMCs or T cells enriched from blood (not recorded which). These TCRs come from a woman aged 45-60 years who had recovered from COVID-19.

This clone has only one observation. J is TRBJ2-1 and V is TRBV4-3; TRBD2 aligns across 12 bases. In germline, CDR1 is LGHNA, CDR2 YSLEER. CDR3 length: 15 amino acids. Losses at the gene ends were 1 base for V and 10 bases for J; bases not matched to a gene: 5. CDR3: CASSQVTSGSGEQFF. CDR3 sequence (DNA): TGCGCCAGCAGCCAAGTGACTAGCGGGAGCGGGGAGCAGTTCTTC.

The rearrangement uses TRBV11-2 and TRBJ2-7; TRBD1 is a possible D gene (6 bases). V was clipped by 5 bases and J by 5 bases, with 19 bases between them. Germline V lookup: CDR1 SGHAT, CDR2 FQNNGV. CDR3 length: 15 amino acids. The CDR3 sequence is CASSNDRLGENEQYF. The CDR3 nucleotides read TGTGCCAGCAGCAACGACAGGCTTGGTGAGAACGAGCAGTACTTC.

CDR3 in amino acids: CASSQDRGSGTGANVLTF. The CDR3 bases are TGTGCCAGCAGCCAAGACAGGGGTTCTGGGACTGGGGCCAACGTCCTGACTTTC. The chain couples TRBV3-1 (or the pseudogene TRBV3-2) to TRBJ2-6; the D gene is possibly TRBD1 (6 bases). The CDR3 is made up of 18 amino acids. Germline V gene sequence: CDR1 LGHDT, CDR2 YNNKEL (reference sequence). With 0 bases removed from V and 2 bases from J, the gap between germline ends came to 14 bases.

For the CDR3, the DNA is TGTGCCTGGAGGCCAGCGGGAGGCACGAAGGTGACCGGGGAGCTGTTTTTT. Translated, it gives CAWRPAGGTKVTGELFF. The gene calls are TRBV30 and TRBJ2-2; TRBD2 agrees at 9 bases. The germline V gene has CDR1 GTSNPN and CDR2 SVGIG (reference sequence). V trimming: 3 bases; J trimming: 5 bases; junction bases outside the gene matches: 13. The CDR3 totals 17 residues. Using reference TRBV30 and TRBJ2-2 for the parts outside the CDR3, the full variable domain is SQTIHQWPATLVQPVGSPLSLECTVEGTSNPNLYWYRQAAGRGLQLLFYSVGIGQISSEVPQNLSASRPQDRQFILSSKKLLLSDSGFYLCAWRPAGGTKVTGELFFGEGSRLTVL.

The chain employs TRBV29-1 and TRBJ1-1, with D possibly TRBD1 on 5 matching bases. CDR1 SQVTM and CDR2 ANQGSEA come from the germline V gene. This CDR3 contains 14 residues. The V end lost 5 bases, the J end lost 0 bases, and 13 bases lay between the germline ends. CDR3 protein: CSVLSGLMNTEAFF. Written as DNA, the CDR3 is TGCAGCGTTCTCTCGGGACTCATGAACACTGAAGCTTTCTTT. Full variable domain (remainder filled in from reference TRBV29-1 and TRBJ1-1): SAVISQKPSRDICQRGTSLTIQCQVDSQVTMMFWYRQQPGQSLTLIATANQGSEATYESGFVIDKFPISRPNLTFSTLTVSNMSPEDSSIYLCSVLSGLMNTEAFFGQGTRLTVV.

This sequence joins TRBV5-1 and TRBJ2-3, with TRBD2 as a possible D gene (5 bases). The germline CDR1 and CDR2 sequences are SGHRS and YFSETQ. This CDR3 has 14 amino acids. V shed 0 bases and J shed 3 bases, with 8 bases lying between them. The CDR3 loop is CASSLDPGTDTQYF. The CDR3 coding sequence is TGCGCCAGCAGCTTGGATCCGGGAACAGATACGCAGTATTTT.

This clone has at least ten counts. The V and J genes are TRBV10-2 and TRBJ1-1; TRBD1 agrees at 8 bases. V gave up 5 bases and J gave up 3 bases; unmatched junction bases: 5. The length of the CDR3 is 14 residues. Germline CDR1 is WSHSY and CDR2 is SAAADI. The DNA for the CDR3 is TGCGCCAGCAGTACGACAGGGGTGGACACTGAAGCTTTCTTT. As protein: CASSTTGVDTEAFF.